This TCR beta chain originates from a study of technical replicates of blood from several donors (dated 2017 in TCRdb). Notes on this clone: This receptor's antigen is unknown. Base qualities were left out, and no much larger clone turns up one base away.

Cut back by 2 bases and 0 bases, the V and J ends lie 8 bases apart. The CDR3 numbers 15 residues from cysteine through phenylalanine. The DNA shown is the 45-base CDR3, in frame from base 1. Sequences MNHEY (CDR1) and SVGAGI (CDR2) are obtained from the germline V gene. Receptor amplification or capture employed the immunoSEQ multiplex PCR assay. TCRdb limited this immuneACCESS table to in-frame rearrangements with V and J called. A share of clones is missing; checked studies link under half to unresolved V genes, and the rest is unexplained. This sample has about 89,000 clones in its table, and about 94% of those were observed once. About 0.25% of the sample rests with the top ten.

The receptor was isolated from a human donor in good health. The sequenced sample consisted of T cells isolated from PBMCs. This chain joins TRBV6-5 to TRBJ1-3; possibly the D gene is TRBD1, per 5 matching bases. In nucleotides, the sequence is TGTGCCAGCAGTTACGGGGCTAGCTCTGGAAACACCATATATTTT. Its translation is CASSYGASSGNTIYF.